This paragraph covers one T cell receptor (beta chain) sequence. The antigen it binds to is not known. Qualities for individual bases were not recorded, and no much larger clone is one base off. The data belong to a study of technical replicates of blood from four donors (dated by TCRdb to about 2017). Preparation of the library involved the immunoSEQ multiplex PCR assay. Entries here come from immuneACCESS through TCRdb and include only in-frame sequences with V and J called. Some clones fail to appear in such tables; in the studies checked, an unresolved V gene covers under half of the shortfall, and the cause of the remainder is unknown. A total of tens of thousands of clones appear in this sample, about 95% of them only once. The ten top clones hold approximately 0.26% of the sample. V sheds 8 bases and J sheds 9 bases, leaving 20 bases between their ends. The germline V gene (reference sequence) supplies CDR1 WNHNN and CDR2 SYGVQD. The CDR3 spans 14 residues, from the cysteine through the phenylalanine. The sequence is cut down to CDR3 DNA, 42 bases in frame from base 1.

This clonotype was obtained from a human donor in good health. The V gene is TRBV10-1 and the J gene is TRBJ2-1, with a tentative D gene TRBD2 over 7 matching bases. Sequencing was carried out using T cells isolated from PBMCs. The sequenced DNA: TGCGCCAGCGGCGAATCCCCGGGGGGCCGTGAGCAGTTCTTC. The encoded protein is CASGESPGGREQFF.